The clone carrying this T cell receptor beta chain was picked up many times. What it binds is not known. Using a J-beta primer mix together with a sample-barcoded 5' primer, a second PCR was run for about 6 to 12 cycles. TCRdb reprocessed the 5' RACE reads via MiXCR and lists one record per CDR3 protein. Of fewer than 650,000 distinct CDR3 sequences in the sample, roughly a quarter were seen once. This entry belongs to a study of blood T cells in healthy people across ages. Study results and caveats: It was held that diversity estimates obtained from one million T cells represented underestimates. TCR beta diversity correlated strongly with naive T cell percentage.

From germline, CDR1 is SGHVS and CDR2 FQNEAQ. The CDR3 runs to 14 residues. Trimming cost V 1 base and J 6 bases, with 10 bases left between them. These data were likewise used in another study, on T cells of mothers and their children. Per that study: Thymic selection shapes TCR recombination output in related pairs, and it does so similarly in unrelated pairs. Not a single persistent microchimeric T cell clone was detected.

The chain couples TRBV7-8 to TRBJ1-5; D is possibly TRBD1 (6 bases). The sequenced material came from blood. This TCR was recovered from a boy younger than 10 in good health. The CDR3 is CASSLEAGAQPQHF. CDR3 DNA: TGTGCCAGCAGCTTAGAGGCAGGGGCTCAGCCCCAGCATTTT.